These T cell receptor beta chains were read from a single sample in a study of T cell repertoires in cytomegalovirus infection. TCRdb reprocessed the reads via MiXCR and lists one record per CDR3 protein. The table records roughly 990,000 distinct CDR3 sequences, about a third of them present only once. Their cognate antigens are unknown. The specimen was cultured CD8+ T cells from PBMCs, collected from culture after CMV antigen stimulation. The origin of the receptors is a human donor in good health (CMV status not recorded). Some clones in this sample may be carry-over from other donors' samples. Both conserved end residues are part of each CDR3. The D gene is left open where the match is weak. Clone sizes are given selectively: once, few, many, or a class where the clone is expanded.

cdr3_nt: TGTGCCAGCAGTGACCGGGACAGGACTTACTCTGGGGCCAACGTCCTGACTTTC
cdr3_aa: CASSDRDRTYSGANVLTF
d_call: TRBD1
clone_size: few
j_call: TRBJ2-6
v_call: TRBV6-1

cdr3_nt: TGTGCCAGCAGTTCCGGCCTAGCGGGGAATGAAGAGACCCAGTACTTC
cdr3_aa: CASSSGLAGNEETQYF
d_call: TRBD2
clone_size: .
j_call: TRBJ2-5
v_call: TRBV6-2/TRBV6-3

cdr3_nt: TGTGCCAGCAGTTTGGGGCCCTTTGGGCAGCCCCAGCATTTT
cdr3_aa: CASSLGPFGQPQHF
d_call: .
clone_size: .
j_call: TRBJ1-5
v_call: TRBV12-3/TRBV12-4

cdr3_nt: TGTGCCAGCAGCTTACCGGTTATGGAAGAGACCCAGTACTTC
cdr3_aa: CASSLPVMEETQYF
d_call: .
clone_size: .
j_call: TRBJ2-5
v_call: TRBV7-6

cdr3_nt: TGTGCCAGCTCCTGGGGGGGAGGTCGGACTGAAGCTTTCTTT
cdr3_aa: CASSWGGGRTEAFF
d_call: .
clone_size: few
j_call: TRBJ1-1
v_call: TRBV6-1

cdr3_nt: TGCGCCAGCAGTTCCGGAGGGGGGGACACCTCGGATGAGCAGTTCTTC
cdr3_aa: CASSSGGGDTSDEQFF
d_call: .
clone_size: .
j_call: TRBJ2-1
v_call: TRBV5-1

cdr3_nt: TGTGCCAGCAGCCCCCTGGTCGGGTCGGTCTATGGCTACACCTTC
cdr3_aa: CASSPLVGSVYGYTF
d_call: .
clone_size: many
j_call: TRBJ1-2
v_call: TRBV7-8

cdr3_nt: TGTGCCAGCAGCTTAAAGGTCCCGGGACAGGGCTCGCCCCAGCATTTT
cdr3_aa: CASSLKVPGQGSPQHF
d_call: TRBD1
clone_size: many
j_call: TRBJ1-5
v_call: TRBV7-2

cdr3_nt: TGTGCCACCGGGACAAGGGCCAAATATAGCAATCAGCCCCAGCATTTT
cdr3_aa: CATGTRAKYSNQPQHF
d_call: .
clone_size: few
j_call: TRBJ1-5
v_call: TRBV24-1

cdr3_nt: TGTGCCATCAGTCCATCGACGACGGATCCGAACTATGGCTACACCTTC
cdr3_aa: CAISPSTTDPNYGYTF
d_call: .
clone_size: .
j_call: TRBJ1-2
v_call: TRBV10-3

cdr3_nt: TGTGCCACCAGCAGAGATCGGCCTGGGGTCCGCGAAAAACTGTTTTTT
cdr3_aa: CATSRDRPGVREKLFF
d_call: .
clone_size: .
j_call: TRBJ1-4
v_call: TRBV15